The clone carrying this TCR beta chain occurred a few times. This sample was taken from a study of CD8 T cells in Susac syndrome. Blood CD8+ and CD4+ T cells underwent high-throughput TCR beta sequencing. Healthy donors acted as controls, with matching for age and sex. The CD8+ and CD4+ T cells were negatively isolated, with the TEMRA cells enriched by FACS. Random hexamers primed reverse transcription of about 0.45 to 1 ug RNA. Amplification of TCR beta CDR3 used immunoSEQ multiplex PCR across 54 Vbeta and 13 Jbeta. In TCRdb, the immunoSEQ multiplex PCR reads were re-called with MiXCR into one record per CDR3 protein. The sample yields around 200,000 distinct CDR3 sequences, 95% seen once. Germline CDR1 and CDR2: MNHEY and SVGAGI. Trimming took off 0 bases at V and 2 bases at J, with 7 bases between the two ends. The CDR3 has 14 amino acids.

V gene TRBV6-5 combines with J gene TRBJ2-5, with a weak D call TRBD2 (6 bases). What was sequenced was CD4+ T cells from PBMCs. This receptor was identified in a human donor in good health. The CDR3 sequence: CASSYSTRQETQYF. The CDR3 DNA sequence: TGTGCCAGCAGTTACTCGACTAGACAAGAGACCCAGTACTTC.